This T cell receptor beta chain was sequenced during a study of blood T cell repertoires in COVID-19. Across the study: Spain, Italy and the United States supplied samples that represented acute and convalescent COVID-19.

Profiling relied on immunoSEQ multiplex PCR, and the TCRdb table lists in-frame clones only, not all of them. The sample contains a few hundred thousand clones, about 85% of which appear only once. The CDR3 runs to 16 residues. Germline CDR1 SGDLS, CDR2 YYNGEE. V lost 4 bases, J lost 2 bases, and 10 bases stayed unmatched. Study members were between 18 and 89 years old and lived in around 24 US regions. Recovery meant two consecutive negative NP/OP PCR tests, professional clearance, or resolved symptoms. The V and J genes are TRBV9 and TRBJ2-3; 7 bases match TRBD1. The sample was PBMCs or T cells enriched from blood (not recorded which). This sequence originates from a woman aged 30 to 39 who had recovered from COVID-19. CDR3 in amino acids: CASSRTSGGVTDTQYF. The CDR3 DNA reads TGTGCCAGCAGCCGAACCTCAGGGGGTGTCACAGATACGCAGTATTTT.